These 17 T cell receptor beta chains came from one sample sequenced in a study of blood T cell repertoires in COVID-19. Measured with immunoSEQ multiplex PCR; TCRdb has only the in-frame clones, and not every one. The sample includes 200,000 to 250,000 clones, 70% to 90% of them seen just once. The specimen was peripheral blood. These receptors came from a woman in her forties or fifties with COVID-19, enrolled during active disease.

The chain has TRBV9 and TRBJ1-4; unclear D gene. The CDR3 contains 13 residues. Germline CDR1 is SGDLS and CDR2 is YYNGEE. Trimming removed 0 bases from V and 4 bases from J, with 4 bases in between. For the CDR3, the DNA is TGTGCCAGCAGCGTAGGGAGTAATGAAAAACTGTTTTTT. Protein product: CASSVGSNEKLFF.

This clone was picked up a small number of times. V is TRBV5-1 and J is TRBJ1-6; 8 nucleotides match TRBD1. Per the germline V gene, CDR1 is SGHRS and CDR2 is YFSETQ. V dropped 4 bases and J dropped 1; count of bases not matched to a gene: 7. The CDR3 contains 17 residues. Here the CDR3 DNA reads TGCGCCAGCAGCGGTGGACAGGGAAGGTCCTATAATTCACCCCTCCACTTT. It yields the protein CASSGGQGRSYNSPLHF.

This clone showed up just once. The chain carries TRBV5-1 and TRBJ2-5, with 9 bases aligning to TRBD1. Germline CDR1 SGHRS, CDR2 YFSETQ. This CDR3 has 13 residues. The V gene end was trimmed by 3 bases and the J gene end by 4 bases; junction bases not matched to a gene: 1. CDR3 sequence: CASSSTGGETQYF. CDR3 bases: TGCGCCAGCAGCTCGACAGGGGGAGAGACCCAGTACTTC.

The rearrangement joins TRBV5-6 to TRBJ2-1; 9 bases are a match to TRBD2. Germline CDR1 SGHDT, CDR2 YYEEEE. The CDR3 contains 15 residues. V was pared by 2 bases and J by 3 bases, with 3 bases of the junction left unmatched. The CDR3 nucleotides are TGTGCCAGCAGCTTCGGGACTAGCAGCTACAATGAGCAGTTCTTC. This translates into CASSFGTSSYNEQFF. Combining the CDR3 with reference TRBV5-6 and TRBJ2-1 gives the whole variable domain DAGVTQSPTHLIKTRGQQVTLRCSPKSGHDTVSWYQQALGQGPQFIFQYYEEEERQRGNFPDRFSGHQFPNYSSELNVNALLLGDSALYLCASSFGTSSYNEQFFGPGTRLTVL.

The rearrangement links TRBV19 to TRBJ1-5; TRBD1 matches at 7 bases. Germline V gives CDR1 LNHDA, CDR2 SQIVND (reference sequence). The CDR3 totals 18 residues. V lost 4 bases to trimming and J lost 0 bases; unmatched junction nucleotides: 12. The CDR3 protein is CASSTRQGLDYSNQPQHF. The CDR3 nucleotides read TGTGCCAGTAGTACTAGACAGGGACTAGACTATAGCAATCAGCCCCAGCATTTT.

The chain uses TRBV5-4 and TRBJ2-1, with a weak D call TRBD2 (5 bases). There are 16 residues in the CDR3. Per the germline V gene, CDR1 is SGHNT and CDR2 is YYREEE (reference sequence). Trimming shortened V by 3 bases and J by 7 bases, and 20 bases separated the two germline ends. CDR3 protein: CASSSPGSSSENEQFF. The DNA for the CDR3 is TGTGCCAGCAGCTCCCCGGGGTCTTCCTCGGAGAATGAGCAGTTCTTC.

The genes are TRBV5-8 and TRBJ1-6, with D possibly being TRBD1 (5 bases). V lost 2 bases and J 10 bases, leaving 16 bases between the germline ends. Germline values: CDR1 SGHTS, CDR2 YDEGEE. The CDR3 spans 15 residues. CDR3 loop: CASSLPQGTKSPLHF. In DNA form, the CDR3 reads TGTGCCAGCAGCTTACCTCAGGGTACGAAGTCACCCCTCCACTTT. The variable domain in full, completed from reference TRBV5-8 and TRBJ1-6, reads EAGVTQSPTHLIKTRGQQATLRCSPISGHTSVYWYQQALGLGLQFLLWYDEGEERNRGNFPPRFSGRQFPNYSSELNVNALELEDSALYLCASSLPQGTKSPLHFGNGTRLTVT.

CDR3 amino acids: CATSDQQGPGANVLTF. In DNA, the CDR3 is TGTGCCACCAGTGATCAACAGGGCCCTGGGGCCAACGTCCTGACTTTC. The V gene is TRBV24-1, the J gene TRBJ2-6; tentative D call: TRBD1 (6 bases). Trimming left V 3 bases short and J 2 bases short, with 10 bases between. CDR3 length equals 16 residues. Germline CDR1 is KGHDR and CDR2 is SFDVKD.

J is TRBJ2-7 and V is TRBV27; D might be TRBD1 (5 bases). The V gene lost 3 bases and the J gene lost 5 bases, with 11 bases spanning the gap. Germline assignment: CDR1 MNHEY and CDR2 SMNVEV (reference sequence). The CDR3 contains 13 residues. CDR3 DNA sequence: TGTGCCAGCAGTTTGTCAGGGTCCCACGAGCAGTACTTC. Residues: CASSLSGSHEQYF.

This sequence joins TRBV19 and TRBJ2-2, with D possibly matching TRBD2 (5 bases). Deletions cut 3 bases from V and 11 bases from J, with 13 bases between. There are 13 residues in the CDR3. Germline lookup yields CDR1 LNHDA and CDR2 SQIVND (reference sequence). In DNA, the CDR3 is TGTGCCAGTAGTATTTCCGGACTTCCCGAGCTGTTTTTT. Its protein is CASSISGLPELFF.

The CDR3 here is CSASRVNQPQHF. CDR3 coding DNA: TGCAGTGCTAGTCGGGTCAATCAGCCCCAGCATTTT. The rearrangement joins TRBV20-1 to TRBJ1-5; D is uncertain. V was shortened by 3 bases and J by 3 bases, with 6 bases between the two germline ends. The CDR3 runs 12 residues. Germline V gene lookup returns CDR1 DFQATT and CDR2 SNEGSKA (reference sequence).

The chain carries TRBV2 and TRBJ2-2; 10 nucleotides agree with TRBD1. With 4 bases clipped from V and 2 bases from J, the junction kept 4 bases outside the gene matches. Germline V gives CDR1 SNHLY, CDR2 FYNNEI. This CDR3 is built from 16 residues. Here the CDR3 reads CASSGQGAVNTGELFF. CDR3 in DNA: TGTGCCAGCAGTGGACAGGGGGCAGTAAACACCGGGGAGCTGTTTTTT.

This chain links TRBV19 with TRBJ2-3; TRBD2 aligns across 13 bases. The germline gives CDR1 LNHDA, CDR2 SQIVND (reference sequence). Germline trimming cut 5 bases from V and 0 bases from J; bases unmatched to any gene: 11. The CDR3 spans 19 residues. CDR3 coding DNA: TGTGCCAGTAGTTCCTTGCCGGGACTAGCGGGAACTAGCACAGATACGCAGTATTTT. Amino acid sequence: CASSSLPGLAGTSTDTQYF.

This chain joins TRBV7-3 and TRBJ1-6; a possible D gene is TRBD1 (5 bases). The germline V gene encodes CDR1 SGHTA and CDR2 FQGTGA. Trimming removed 3 bases from V and 7 bases from J, with 13 bases in between. The length of the CDR3 is 15 residues. DNA for the CDR3: TGTGCCAGCAGCTTGGGGCAGGGTTGGAATTCACCCCTCCACTTT. Residues: CASSLGQGWNSPLHF.

The V gene is TRBV28, the J gene TRBJ2-1; 8 bases align to TRBD2. J was trimmed by 6 bases and V by 5 bases; bases with no gene match: 15. This CDR3 comprises 17 residues. Germline values: CDR1 MDHEN, CDR2 SYDVKM. CDR3 loop: CASSPKTPGLAVNEQFF. DNA for the CDR3: TGTGCCAGCAGTCCCAAGACCCCAGGACTAGCTGTCAATGAGCAGTTCTTC.

This sequence joins TRBV7-3 and TRBJ2-3; D not resolved. V dropped 1 base and J dropped 2 bases, with 7 bases sitting between them. In germline, CDR1 is SGHTA, CDR2 FQGTGA. The CDR3 has 14 amino acids. The CDR3: CASSLNGYTDTQYF. The CDR3 DNA follows: TGTGCCAGCAGCTTAAACGGTTACACAGATACGCAGTATTTT.

V usage is TRBV5-1 and J usage is TRBJ1-4, with D unclear. This CDR3 is 16 amino acids long. In germline, CDR1 is SGHRS, CDR2 YFSETQ. V was trimmed by 4 bases and J by 2 bases, leaving 15 bases between them. In DNA, the CDR3 is TGCGCCAGCAGCCTAGGAGGGTCTGGGACTAATGAAAAACTGTTTTTT. It codes for CASSLGGSGTNEKLFF.